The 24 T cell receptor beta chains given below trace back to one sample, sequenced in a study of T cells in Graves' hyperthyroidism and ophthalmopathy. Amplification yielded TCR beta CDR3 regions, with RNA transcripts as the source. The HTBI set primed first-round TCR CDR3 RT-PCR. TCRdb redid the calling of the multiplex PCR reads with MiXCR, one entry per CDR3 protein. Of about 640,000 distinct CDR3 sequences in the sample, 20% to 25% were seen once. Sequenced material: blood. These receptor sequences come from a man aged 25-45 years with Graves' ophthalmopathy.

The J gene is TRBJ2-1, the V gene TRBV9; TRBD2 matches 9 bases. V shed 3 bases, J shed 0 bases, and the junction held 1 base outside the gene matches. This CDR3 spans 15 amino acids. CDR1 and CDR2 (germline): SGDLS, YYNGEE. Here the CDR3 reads CASSASGDSYNEQFF. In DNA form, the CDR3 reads TGTGCCAGCAGCGCTAGCGGGGACTCCTACAATGAGCAGTTCTTC.

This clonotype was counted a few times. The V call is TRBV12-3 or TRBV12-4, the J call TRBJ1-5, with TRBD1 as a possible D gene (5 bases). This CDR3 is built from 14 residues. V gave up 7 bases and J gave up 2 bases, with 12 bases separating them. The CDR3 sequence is CASNRGGGNQPQHF. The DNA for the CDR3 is TGTGCCAGCAATAGGGGAGGTGGCAATCAGCCCCAGCATTTT.

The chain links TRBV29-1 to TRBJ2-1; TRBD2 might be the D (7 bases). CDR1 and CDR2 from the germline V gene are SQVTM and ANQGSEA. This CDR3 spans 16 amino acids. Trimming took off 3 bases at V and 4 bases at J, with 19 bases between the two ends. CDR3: CSVEKGETSVYNEQFF. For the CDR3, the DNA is TGCAGCGTTGAGAAGGGGGAAACTAGCGTTTACAATGAGCAGTTCTTC.

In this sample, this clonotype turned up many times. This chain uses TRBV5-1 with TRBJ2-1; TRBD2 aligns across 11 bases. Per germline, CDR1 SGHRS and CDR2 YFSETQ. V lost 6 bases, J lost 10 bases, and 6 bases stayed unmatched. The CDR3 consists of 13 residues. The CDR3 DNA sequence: TGCGCCAGCAACCAACTAGCGGGAGACGAGCAGTTCTTC. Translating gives CASNQLAGDEQFF.

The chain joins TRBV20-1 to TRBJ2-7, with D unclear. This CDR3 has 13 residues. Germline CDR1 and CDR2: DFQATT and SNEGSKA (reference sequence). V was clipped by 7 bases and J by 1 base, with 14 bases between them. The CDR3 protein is CSVPRLSSYEQYF. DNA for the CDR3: TGCAGTGTCCCCCGGCTATCATCCTACGAGCAGTACTTC.

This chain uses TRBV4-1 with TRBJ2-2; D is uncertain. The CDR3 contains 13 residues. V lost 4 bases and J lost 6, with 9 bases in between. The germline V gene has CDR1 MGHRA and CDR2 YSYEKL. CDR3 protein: CASSPQSAGELFF. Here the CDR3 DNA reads TGCGCCAGCAGCCCTCAGAGCGCCGGGGAGCTGTTTTTT.

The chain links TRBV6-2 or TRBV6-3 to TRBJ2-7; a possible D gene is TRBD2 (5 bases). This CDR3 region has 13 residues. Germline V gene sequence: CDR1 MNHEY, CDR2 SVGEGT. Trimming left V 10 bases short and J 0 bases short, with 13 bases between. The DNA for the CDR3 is TGTGCCATCGAGGGCCAGGCCTCCTACGAGCAGTACTTC. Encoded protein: CAIEGQASYEQYF.

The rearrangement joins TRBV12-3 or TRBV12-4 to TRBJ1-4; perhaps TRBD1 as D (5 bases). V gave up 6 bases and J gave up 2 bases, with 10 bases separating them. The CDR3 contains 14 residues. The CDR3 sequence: CASRLRDTNEKLFF. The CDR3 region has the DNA TGTGCCAGCAGACTGCGGGACACTAATGAAAAACTGTTTTTT.

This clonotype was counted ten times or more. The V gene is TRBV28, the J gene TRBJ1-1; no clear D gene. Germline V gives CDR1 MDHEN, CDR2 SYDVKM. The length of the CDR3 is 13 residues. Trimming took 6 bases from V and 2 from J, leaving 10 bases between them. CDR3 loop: CASRSVLNTEAFF. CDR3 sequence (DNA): TGTGCCAGCAGGAGTGTCCTCAACACTGAAGCTTTCTTT.

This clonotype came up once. CDR3 amino acids: CATSTTLGIGELFF. CDR3 coding DNA: TGTGCCACCAGCACCACGTTGGGGATCGGGGAGCTGTTTTTT. J is TRBJ2-2 and V is TRBV15; the D is unclear. The CDR3 has 14 amino acids. Trimming cost V 4 bases and J 7 bases, with 13 bases left between them. Germline loops: CDR1 LNHNV, CDR2 YYDKDF (reference sequence).

CDR3 in DNA: TGTGCCAGCAGCGAAATCGTGGGGGGTGGGGTCACAGATACGCAGTATTTT. Residues: CASSEIVGGGVTDTQYF. The V and J genes are TRBV9 and TRBJ2-3; D is possibly TRBD2 (6 bases). Germline V gives CDR1 SGDLS, CDR2 YYNGEE. The CDR3 has 17 amino acids. The V end was cut by 3 bases, the J end by 2 bases, with 19 bases between.

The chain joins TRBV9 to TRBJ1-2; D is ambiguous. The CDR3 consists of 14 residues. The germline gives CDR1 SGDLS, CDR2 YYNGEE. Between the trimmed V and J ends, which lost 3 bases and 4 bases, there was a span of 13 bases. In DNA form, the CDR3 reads TGTGCCAGCAGCGGTATCAGGTCGGGCTATGGCTACACCTTC. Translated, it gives CASSGIRSGYGYTF.

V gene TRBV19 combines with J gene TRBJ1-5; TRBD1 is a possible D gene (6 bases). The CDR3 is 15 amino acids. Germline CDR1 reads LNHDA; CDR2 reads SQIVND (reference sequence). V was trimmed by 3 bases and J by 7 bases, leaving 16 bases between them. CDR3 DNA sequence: TGTGCCAGTAGTATTGGGGGCCAGGGCAGACAGCCCCAGCATTTT. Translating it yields CASSIGGQGRQPQHF.

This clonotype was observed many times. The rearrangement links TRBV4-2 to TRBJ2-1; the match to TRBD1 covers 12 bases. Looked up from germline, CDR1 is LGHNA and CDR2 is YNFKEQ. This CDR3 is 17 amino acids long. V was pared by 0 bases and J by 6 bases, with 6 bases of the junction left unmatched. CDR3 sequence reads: CASSQDPGTGGGNEQFF. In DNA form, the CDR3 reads TGTGCCAGCAGCCAAGACCCCGGGACAGGGGGCGGCAATGAGCAGTTCTTC.

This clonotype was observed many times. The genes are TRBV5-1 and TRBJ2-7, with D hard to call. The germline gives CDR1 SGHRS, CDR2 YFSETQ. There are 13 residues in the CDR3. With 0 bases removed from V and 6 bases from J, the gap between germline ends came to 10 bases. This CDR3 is CASSLGQAFEQYF. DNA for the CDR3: TGCGCCAGCAGCTTGGGGCAGGCTTTCGAGCAGTACTTC.

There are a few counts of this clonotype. CDR3 amino acids: CASSLTVGLAPKNIQYF. The CDR3 coding sequence is TGTGCCAGCAGTTTAACAGTCGGACTAGCGCCGAAAAACATTCAGTACTTC. The V call is TRBV28, the J call TRBJ2-4; TRBD2 agrees at 9 bases. In germline, CDR1 is MDHEN, CDR2 SYDVKM. V was clipped by 2 bases and J by 4 bases; unmatched bases: 9. The length of the CDR3 is 17 residues. The variable domain in full, completed from reference TRBV28 and TRBJ2-4, reads DVKVTQSSRYLVKRTGEKVFLECVQDMDHENMFWYRQDPGLGLRLIYFSYDVKMKEKGDIPEGYSVSREKKERFSLILESASTNQTSMYLCASSLTVGLAPKNIQYFGAGTRLSVL.

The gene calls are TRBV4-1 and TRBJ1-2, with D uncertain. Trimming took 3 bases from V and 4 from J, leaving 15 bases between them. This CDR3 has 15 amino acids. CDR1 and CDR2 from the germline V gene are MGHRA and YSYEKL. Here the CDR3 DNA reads TGCGCCAGCAGCCAGCCTATCGGAGCCGCCTATGGCTACACCTTC. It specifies CASSQPIGAAYGYTF.

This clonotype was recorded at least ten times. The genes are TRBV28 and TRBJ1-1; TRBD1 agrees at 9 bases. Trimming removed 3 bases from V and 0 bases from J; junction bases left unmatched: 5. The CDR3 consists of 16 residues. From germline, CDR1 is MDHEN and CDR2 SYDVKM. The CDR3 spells CASSFLGTGLNTEAFF. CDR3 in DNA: TGTGCCAGCAGTTTTCTGGGGACAGGGCTGAACACTGAAGCTTTCTTT.

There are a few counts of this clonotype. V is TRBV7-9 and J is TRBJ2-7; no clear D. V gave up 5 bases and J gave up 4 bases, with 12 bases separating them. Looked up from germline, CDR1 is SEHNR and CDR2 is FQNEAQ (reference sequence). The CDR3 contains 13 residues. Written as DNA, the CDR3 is TGTGCCAGCAGCACTCAACGGACGTACGAGCAGTACTTC. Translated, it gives CASSTQRTYEQYF.

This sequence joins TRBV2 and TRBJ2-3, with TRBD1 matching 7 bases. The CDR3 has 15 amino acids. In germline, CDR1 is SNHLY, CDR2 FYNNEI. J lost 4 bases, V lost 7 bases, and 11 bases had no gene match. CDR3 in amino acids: CASNQLDRVSDTQYF. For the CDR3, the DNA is TGTGCCAGCAACCAGTTAGACAGGGTCTCAGATACGCAGTATTTT.

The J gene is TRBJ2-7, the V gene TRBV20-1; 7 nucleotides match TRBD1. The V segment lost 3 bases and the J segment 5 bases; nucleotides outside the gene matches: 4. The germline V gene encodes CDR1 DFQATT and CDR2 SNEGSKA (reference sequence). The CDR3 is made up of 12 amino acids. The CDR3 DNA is TGCAGTGCTAGTCCGGGACAGAACGAGCAGTACTTC. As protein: CSASPGQNEQYF.

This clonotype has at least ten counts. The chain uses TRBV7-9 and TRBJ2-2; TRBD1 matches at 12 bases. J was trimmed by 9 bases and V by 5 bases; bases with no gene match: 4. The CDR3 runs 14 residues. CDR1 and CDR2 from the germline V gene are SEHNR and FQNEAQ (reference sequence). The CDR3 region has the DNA TGTGCCAGCAGCCCTGGGACAGGGGGCTGGGAGCTGTTTTTT. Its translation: CASSPGTGGWELFF.

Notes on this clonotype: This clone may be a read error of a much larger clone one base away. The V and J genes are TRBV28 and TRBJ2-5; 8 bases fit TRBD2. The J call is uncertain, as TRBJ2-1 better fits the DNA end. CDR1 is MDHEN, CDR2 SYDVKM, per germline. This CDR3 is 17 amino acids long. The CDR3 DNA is TGTGCCAGCGGGTCCTTCACCGGGACTAGGTACCAAGAGACCCAGTTCTTC. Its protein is CASGSFTGTRYQETQFF.

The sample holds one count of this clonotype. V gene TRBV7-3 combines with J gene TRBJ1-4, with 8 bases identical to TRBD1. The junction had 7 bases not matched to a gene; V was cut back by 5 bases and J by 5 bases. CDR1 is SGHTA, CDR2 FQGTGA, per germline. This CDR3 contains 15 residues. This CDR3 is CASSLTGVGNEKLFF. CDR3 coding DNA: TGTGCCAGCAGCCTGACAGGGGTGGGAAATGAAAAACTGTTTTTT.